Following are 23 T cell receptor beta chains from one sample sequenced in a study of blood T cells in healthy people across ages (dated by TCRdb to about 2015). To prepare the library, 5' RACE was applied. TCRdb shows the sequencer as Illumina HiSeq 2500. The second PCR ran for roughly 7 to 11 cycles and used a J-beta primer mix along with a sample-barcoded 5' primer. Clones were called with MiXCR by TCRdb after fastp trimmed the public reads at Q25, and only in-frame beta chains were retained. All rows with the same CDR3 protein become a single entry with the most common DNA and genes. The sample contains about a million distinct CDR3 sequences, around two fifths of them found a single time. The ten largest make up less than 15% of the sample. The sequenced material came from blood. The receptor set was obtained from a man between 18 and 35 years old in good health.

The CDR3 loop is CASRKGTEAYEQYF. The CDR3 coding sequence is TGTGCCAGCAGAAAAGGGACGGAAGCCTACGAGCAGTACTTC. This chain links TRBV6-2 or TRBV6-3 with TRBJ2-4; possibly TRBD1 or TRBD2 for D (5 bases each). The DNA end lines up better with TRBJ2-7; the J call may be wrong. Germline V gene lookup returns CDR1 MNHEY and CDR2 SVGEGT. This CDR3 contains 14 residues.

This clonotype has a handful of counts. The rearrangement links TRBV10-3 to TRBJ2-1; D remains ambiguous. The V and J ends lost 2 bases and 6 bases respectively, with 11 bases between them. The CDR3 is made up of 14 amino acids. The germline V gene has CDR1 ENHRY and CDR2 SYGVKD. The DNA of the CDR3 is TGTGCCATCAGTGAGAGGGATCGGGTCAATGAGCAGTTCTTC. Its protein is CAISERDRVNEQFF.

The CDR3 sequence: CSARNGGEGELFF. DNA of the CDR3: TGCAGTGCTAGGAACGGCGGTGAGGGGGAGCTGTTTTTT. The chain couples TRBV20-1 to TRBJ2-2; D unclear. V was trimmed by 3 bases and J by 8 bases, leaving 13 bases between them. Germline V gene lookup returns CDR1 DFQATT and CDR2 SNEGSKA (reference sequence). This CDR3 has 13 residues.

This sequence joins TRBV5-6 and TRBJ2-7, with D uncertain. V gave up 2 bases and J gave up 12 bases, with 15 bases separating them. This CDR3 has 12 amino acids. Looked up from germline, CDR1 is SGHDT and CDR2 is YYEEEE. CDR3 bases: TGTGCCAGCAGCTTAGGTCGAGAGGATGGGTACTTC. It codes for CASSLGREDGYF.

This clonotype appeared a few times. The rearrangement joins TRBV9 to TRBJ1-1; D remains ambiguous. The length of the CDR3 is 14 residues. Germline CDR1 is SGDLS and CDR2 is YYNGEE. The V end lost 3 bases, the J end lost 1 base, and 10 bases lay between the germline ends. CDR3 DNA sequence: TGTGCCAGCAGCGAACGGCTAGGGAACACTGAAGCTTTCTTT. As protein: CASSERLGNTEAFF.

A few counts support this clonotype. V and J are TRBV10-3 and TRBJ1-4; 10 bases fit TRBD1. The CDR3 covers 15 residues. Germline trimming cut 6 bases from V and 5 bases from J; bases unmatched to any gene: 6. The germline V gene has CDR1 ENHRY and CDR2 SYGVKD. Written as DNA, the CDR3 is TGTGCCATCAGAAACCCGGGACAGGGGAATGAAAAACTGTTTTTT. This codes for CAIRNPGQGNEKLFF.

CDR3 coding DNA: TGCAGTGCTCCGACCGGACAGACGAACACTGAAGCTTTCTTT. Encoded protein: CSAPTGQTNTEAFF. V usage is TRBV20-1 and J usage is TRBJ1-1; D is perhaps TRBD1 (6 bases). This CDR3 region has 14 residues. Per the germline V gene, CDR1 is DFQATT and CDR2 is SNEGSKA (reference sequence). The V end was cut by 5 bases, the J end by 1 base, with 14 bases between.

This sequence joins TRBV20-1 and TRBJ1-6; D gene unclear. V was trimmed by 1 base and J by 5 bases, leaving 9 bases between them. The V gene's germline CDR1 is DFQATT and CDR2 SNEGSKA (reference sequence). The CDR3 runs to 14 residues. DNA for the CDR3: TGCAGTGCTAGAGCCGGGCCTAATAATTCACCCCTCCACTTT. It codes for CSARAGPNNSPLHF.

Concerning this clonotype itself: A much bigger clone sits one base away, suggesting this may be a read error. The genes are TRBV10-3 and TRBJ2-5, with a weak D call TRBD2 (6 bases). The J call is in doubt because the DNA end fits TRBJ2-7 better. CDR3 length: 12 amino acids. Germline CDR1 reads ENHRY; CDR2 reads SYGVKD. CDR3 nucleotide sequence: TGTGCCATCAGTGGGAGGGGATACGAGCAGTACTTC. It is translated as CAISGRGYEQYF.

V usage is TRBV4-1 and J usage is TRBJ1-5; D is ambiguous. The CDR3 covers 16 residues. V gave up 2 bases and J gave up 6 bases, with 17 bases separating them. Germline CDR1 MGHRA, CDR2 YSYEKL. The CDR3 protein is CASSQSRRASGQPQHF. DNA of the CDR3: TGCGCCAGCAGCCAATCCAGACGCGCCTCGGGTCAGCCCCAGCATTTT.

In the case of this clonotype: A single base separates this from a much larger clone, so it may be a read error. The gene calls are TRBV6-2 or TRBV6-3 and TRBJ1-1; no clear D gene. V lost 6 bases to trimming and J lost 1 base, with 6 bases between them. The CDR3 runs to 12 residues. Germline CDR1 and CDR2: MNHEY and SVGEGT. CDR3 coding DNA: TGTGCCAGCAGGGGGTCGAACACTGAAGCTTTCTTT. Encoded protein: CASRGSNTEAFF.

The chain combines TRBV7-9 with TRBJ2-3, with D perhaps TRBD2 (5 bases). Germline values: CDR1 SEHNR, CDR2 FQNEAQ (reference sequence). CDR3 length equals 16 residues. Trimming took off 5 bases at V and 2 bases at J, with 17 bases between the two ends. In DNA, the CDR3 is TGTGCCAGCAGCGGGCGGCTCGCGAGGGACACAGATACGCAGTATTTT. Translation: CASSGRLARDTDTQYF.

This clonotype showed up many times. CDR3 in amino acids: CSARSGLGYTF. CDR3 sequence (DNA): TGCAGTGCTAGGTCCGGGTTAGGCTACACCTTC. The rearrangement uses TRBV20-1 and TRBJ1-2, with no clear D. The V end was cut by 3 bases, the J end by 8 bases, with 10 bases between. This CDR3 spans 11 amino acids. Germline CDR1 and CDR2: DFQATT and SNEGSKA (reference sequence).

This clonotype was seen a few times. The V call is TRBV20-1, the J call TRBJ1-1; 9 nucleotides match TRBD1. The CDR3 spans 14 residues. The trim removed 6 bases at V and 4 bases at J, leaving 9 bases unmatched. The germline CDR1 and CDR2 sequences are DFQATT and SNEGSKA (reference sequence). The CDR3 protein is CSAPMGQGGTEAFF. CDR3 DNA sequence: TGCAGTGCCCCAATGGGACAGGGCGGCACTGAAGCTTTCTTT.

V usage is TRBV4-1 and J usage is TRBJ2-1, with 9 bases matching TRBD2. The CDR3 extends over 15 amino acids. Germline lookup yields CDR1 MGHRA and CDR2 YSYEKL. The trim removed 1 base at V and 8 bases at J, leaving 6 bases unmatched. The CDR3 protein is CASSQVLAGIYEQFF. CDR3 DNA sequence: TGCGCCAGCAGCCAAGTCCTAGCGGGGATCTATGAGCAGTTCTTC.

The V call is TRBV20-1, the J call TRBJ1-5; D might be TRBD1 (5 bases). Deletions cut 1 base from V and 9 bases from J, with 13 bases between. The CDR3 is 13 amino acids. The germline V gene encodes CDR1 DFQATT and CDR2 SNEGSKA (reference sequence). CDR3: CSARGEGPRPQHF. The DNA of the CDR3 is TGCAGTGCTAGAGGGGAGGGGCCCCGGCCCCAGCATTTT.

A word on this clonotype: A read error is possible here, since a much larger clone lies one base away. This chain uses TRBV20-1 with TRBJ2-7, with 7 bases that match TRBD1. Germline V gives CDR1 DFQATT, CDR2 SNEGSKA (reference sequence). CDR3 length equals 13 residues. The CDR3 is CSARTGVSSEQYF. The CDR3 DNA reads TGCAGTGCTAGAACAGGGGTATCCTCCGAGCAGTACTTC.

This clonotype showed up many times. CDR3 coding DNA: TGCAGTTCCACGAAAGGGACAGACGGCTATGAGCAGTTCTTC. It translates to CSSTKGTDGYEQFF. The V and J genes are TRBV20-1 and TRBJ2-1; the match to TRBD1 covers 7 bases. CDR3 length: 14 residues. CDR1 is DFQATT, CDR2 SNEGSKA, per germline (reference sequence). Losses at the gene ends were 8 bases for V and 8 bases for J; bases not matched to a gene: 15.

The chain uses TRBV29-1 and TRBJ1-1; TRBD1 matches at 11 bases. Germline CDR1 SQVTM, CDR2 ANQGSEA. This CDR3 contains 17 residues. After removal of 6 bases from V and 0 bases from J, the junction contained 12 bases not matched to a gene. The CDR3 loop reads CSVSPRTGGNLNTEAFF. The CDR3 DNA reads as TGCAGCGTCTCCCCTCGGACAGGGGGCAACCTGAACACTGAAGCTTTCTTT.

The chain employs TRBV20-1 and TRBJ2-3; TRBD1 agrees at 7 bases. Germline assignment: CDR1 DFQATT and CDR2 SNEGSKA (reference sequence). Unmatched junction bases numbered 6, after V lost 3 bases and J lost 0 bases. The CDR3 extends over 15 amino acids. The CDR3 coding sequence is TGCAGTGCTAGTGGCGTGGGACAGAGCACAGATACGCAGTATTTT. Its protein product is CSASGVGQSTDTQYF.

In this sample, this clonotype turned up a few times. This chain uses TRBV6-2 or TRBV6-3 with TRBJ2-3; no clear D. Per the germline V gene, CDR1 is MNHEY and CDR2 is SVGEGT. The CDR3 totals 13 residues. Trimming removed 6 bases at V and 4 bases at J, with 11 bases between. CDR3 protein: CASSSPMSDTQYF. The CDR3 DNA reads as TGTGCCAGCAGCTCGCCGATGTCAGATACGCAGTATTTT.

This clonotype has just a few counts. The rearrangement uses TRBV20-1 and TRBJ2-3; D uncertain. Germline V gene sequence: CDR1 DFQATT, CDR2 SNEGSKA (reference sequence). Trimming left V 3 bases short and J 3 bases short, with 13 bases between. The CDR3 sequence is 14 residues long. The CDR3 DNA is TGCAGTGCTAGCCGCCGGGTTGGGACAGATACGCAGTATTTT. Translation gives CSASRRVGTDTQYF.

This chain joins TRBV20-1 and TRBJ1-1, with unresolved D. This CDR3 region has 13 residues. Germline V gene sequence: CDR1 DFQATT, CDR2 SNEGSKA (reference sequence). V lost 3 bases, J lost 1 base, and 9 bases lay in between. CDR3 sequence: CSARTIENTEAFF. DNA for the CDR3: TGCAGTGCTAGGACAATAGAGAACACTGAAGCTTTCTTT.